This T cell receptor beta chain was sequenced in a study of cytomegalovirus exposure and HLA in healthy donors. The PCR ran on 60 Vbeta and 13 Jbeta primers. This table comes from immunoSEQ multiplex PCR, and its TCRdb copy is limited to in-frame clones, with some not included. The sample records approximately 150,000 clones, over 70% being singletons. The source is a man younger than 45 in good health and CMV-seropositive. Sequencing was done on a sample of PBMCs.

For the CDR3, the DNA is TGTGCCAGCAGTTTGGGACTAGCGGGAGTAGGGTCCGGGGAGCTGTTTTTT. As protein: CASSLGLAGVGSGELFF. This chain uses TRBV27 with TRBJ2-2; 14 bases align to TRBD2. The CDR3 length is 17 residues. CDR1 and CDR2 from the germline V gene are MNHEY and SMNVEV (reference sequence). Trimming at V came to 3 bases and at J to 6 bases, leaving 6 bases not matched to a gene.